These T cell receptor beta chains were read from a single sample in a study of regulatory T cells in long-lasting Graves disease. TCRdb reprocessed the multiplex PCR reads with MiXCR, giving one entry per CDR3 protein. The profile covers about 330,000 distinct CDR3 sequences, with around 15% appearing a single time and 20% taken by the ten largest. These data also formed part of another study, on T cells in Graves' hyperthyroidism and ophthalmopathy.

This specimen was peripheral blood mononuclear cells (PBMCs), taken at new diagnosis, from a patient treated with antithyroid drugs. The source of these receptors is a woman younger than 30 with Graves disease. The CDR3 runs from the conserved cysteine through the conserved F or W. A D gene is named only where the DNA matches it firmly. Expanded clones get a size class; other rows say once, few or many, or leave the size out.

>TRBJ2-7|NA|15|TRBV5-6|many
CASRRPGEGAREQYF
TGTGCCAGCCGCCGACCCGGGGAGGGGGCGCGCGAGCAGTACTTC
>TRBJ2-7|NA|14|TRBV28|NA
CASTPAETHYEQYF
TGTGCCAGCACTCCGGCCGAGACTCACTACGAGCAGTACTTC
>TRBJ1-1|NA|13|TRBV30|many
CAWSVYKNTEAFF
TGTGCCTGGAGTGTTTACAAGAACACTGAAGCTTTCTTT
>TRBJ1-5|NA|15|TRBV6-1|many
CASSPRADMGQPQHF
TGTGCCAGCAGTCCCCGGGCAGACATGGGTCAGCCCCAGCATTTT
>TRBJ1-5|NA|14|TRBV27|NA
CASSSPGLDQPQHF
TGTGCCAGCAGTTCGCCGGGACTTGACCAGCCCCAGCATTTT
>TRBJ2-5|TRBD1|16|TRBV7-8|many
CASSSTGTGSRKTQYF
TGTGCCAGCAGCTCAACCGGGACAGGGTCGCGAAAGACCCAGTACTTC
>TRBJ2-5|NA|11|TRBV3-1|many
CASSQPTAQYF
TGTGCCAGCAGCCAGCCTACCGCCCAGTACTTC
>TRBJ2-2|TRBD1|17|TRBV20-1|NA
CSVRGMGATSNTGELFF
TGCAGTGTCAGGGGGATGGGAGCGACCTCGAACACCGGGGAGCTGTTTTTT
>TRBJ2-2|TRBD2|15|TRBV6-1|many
CASRGLAGATGELFF
TGTGCCAGCAGGGGACTAGCGGGAGCCACCGGGGAGCTGTTTTTT
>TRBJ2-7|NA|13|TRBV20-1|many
CSAMGRMIYEQYF
TGCAGTGCTATGGGCAGGATGATCTACGAGCAGTACTTC
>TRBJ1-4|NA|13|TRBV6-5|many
CASSYGSHEKLFF
TGTGCCAGCAGTTACGGAAGTCATGAAAAACTGTTTTTT
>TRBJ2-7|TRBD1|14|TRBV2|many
CASRDGTAPSEQYF
TGTGCCAGCAGGGACGGGACAGCCCCTAGTGAGCAGTACTTC
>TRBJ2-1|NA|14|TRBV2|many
CASRTPEGYNEQFF
TGTGCCAGCAGGACTCCAGAGGGGTACAATGAGCAGTTCTTC
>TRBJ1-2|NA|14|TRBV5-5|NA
CASSLETSVYGYTF
TGTGCCAGCAGCTTGGAGACATCCGTCTATGGCTACACCTTC
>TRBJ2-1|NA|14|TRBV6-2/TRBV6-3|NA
CASSEGTTYNEQFF
TGTGCCAGCAGTGAAGGGACAACTTACAATGAGCAGTTCTTC
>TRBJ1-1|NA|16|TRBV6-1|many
CASTRRGGLMNTEAFF
TGTGCCAGCACCCGAAGGGGGGGTCTCATGAACACTGAAGCTTTCTTT
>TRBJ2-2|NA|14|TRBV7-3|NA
CASSRGSYTGELFF
TGTGCCAGCAGCCGAGGGTCCTACACCGGGGAGCTGTTTTTT
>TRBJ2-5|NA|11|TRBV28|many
CASSQTGDQYF
TGTGCCAGCAGCCAGACTGGGGACCAGTACTTC
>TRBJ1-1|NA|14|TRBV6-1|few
CASHSIEGYGEAFF
TGTGCCAGCCATAGTATAGAGGGGTATGGTGAAGCTTTCTTT
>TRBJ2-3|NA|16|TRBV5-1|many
CASSGRAGRRTDTQYF
TGCGCCAGCAGCGGGCGGGCGGGACGGCGCACAGATACGCAGTATTTT
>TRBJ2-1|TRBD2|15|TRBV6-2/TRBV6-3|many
CASSSGTTSYNEQFF
TGTGCCAGCAGTTCCGGGACTACCTCCTACAATGAGCAGTTCTTC
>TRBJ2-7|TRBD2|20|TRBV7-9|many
CASSPEGNLGLAGAPYEQYF
TGTGCCAGCAGCCCGGAGGGGAACCTCGGACTAGCGGGAGCCCCCTACGAGCAGTACTTC
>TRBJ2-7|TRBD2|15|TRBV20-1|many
CSATSPSGVSYEQYF
TGCAGTGCTACGTCTCCTAGCGGAGTCTCCTACGAGCAGTACTTC
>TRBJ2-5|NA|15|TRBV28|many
CASTPILETQETQYF
TGTGCCAGCACCCCGATCTTGGAAACCCAAGAGACCCAGTACTTC
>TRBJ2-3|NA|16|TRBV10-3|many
CAISAWEWGGTDTQYF
TGTGCCATCAGTGCCTGGGAGTGGGGGGGCACAGATACGCAGTATTTT
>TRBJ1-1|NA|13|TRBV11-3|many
CASSVGTLGEAFF
TGTGCCAGCAGCGTCGGGACACTAGGTGAAGCTTTCTTT
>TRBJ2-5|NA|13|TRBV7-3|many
CASSRGDGETQYF
TGTGCCAGCAGCCGGGGAGACGGCGAGACCCAGTACTTC
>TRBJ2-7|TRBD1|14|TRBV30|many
CAWKDRGSSYEQYF
TGTGCCTGGAAGGACAGGGGGTCCTCCTACGAGCAGTACTTC
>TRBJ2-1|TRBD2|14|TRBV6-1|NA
CASKSGISYNEQFF
TGTGCCAGCAAGAGCGGGATCTCCTACAATGAGCAGTTCTTC
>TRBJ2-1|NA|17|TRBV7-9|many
CASSPGALDAHPLSQFF
TGTGCCAGCAGCCCGGGGGCCCTAGACGCACATCCCCTTTCGCAGTTCTTC
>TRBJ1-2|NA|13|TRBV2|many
CARRQFNGYGYTF
TGTGCCAGACGACAGTTCAATGGGTATGGCTACACCTTC
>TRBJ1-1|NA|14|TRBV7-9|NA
CASSSTALNTEAFF
TGTGCCAGCAGTTCGACAGCCTTGAACACTGAAGCTTTCTTT
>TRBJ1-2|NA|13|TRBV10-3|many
CAITRDKLEGYTF
TGTGCCATCACTCGGGACAAGTTGGAGGGCTACACCTTC
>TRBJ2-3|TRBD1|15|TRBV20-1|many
CSASEATGFTDTQYF
TGCAGTGCTAGTGAGGCGACAGGGTTCACAGATACGCAGTATTTT
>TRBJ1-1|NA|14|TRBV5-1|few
CASSFGSLYTEAFF
TGCGCCAGCAGCTTCGGCAGTCTCTACACTGAAGCTTTCTTT
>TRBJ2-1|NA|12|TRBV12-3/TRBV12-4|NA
CASSSYGSEQFF
TGTGCCAGCAGTTCCTACGGGTCTGAGCAGTTCTTC
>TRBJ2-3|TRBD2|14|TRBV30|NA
CAWRESGRASTQYF
TGTGCCTGGAGAGAGAGCGGGAGGGCCTCTACGCAGTATTTT
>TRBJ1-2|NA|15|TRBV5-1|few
CASSPLGQLNYGYTF
TGCGCCAGCAGCCCCCTGGGTCAGCTGAACTATGGCTACACCTTC
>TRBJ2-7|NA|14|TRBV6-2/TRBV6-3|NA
CASSTRGEAYEQYF
TGTGCCAGCAGTACTCGGGGTGAAGCCTACGAGCAGTACTTC
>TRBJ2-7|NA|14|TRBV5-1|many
CASSLDPDRYEQYF
TGCGCCAGCAGCTTGGATCCTGACAGGTACGAGCAGTACTTC
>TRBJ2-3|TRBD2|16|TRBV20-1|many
CSAEEGSTSGTDTQYF
TGCAGTGCCGAGGAGGGGTCCACTAGCGGTACAGATACGCAGTATTTT
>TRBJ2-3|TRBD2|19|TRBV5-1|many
CASSPRTSSGGQSTDTQYF
TGCGCCAGCAGCCCACGGACTTCTAGCGGGGGGCAAAGCACAGATACGCAGTATTTT
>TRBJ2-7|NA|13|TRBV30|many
CAWNSGASYEQYF
TGTGCCTGGAATTCGGGGGCCTCCTACGAGCAGTACTTC
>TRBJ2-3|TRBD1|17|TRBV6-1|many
CASSVRDRGVPGYTQYF
TGTGCCAGCAGTGTCCGGGACAGGGGCGTCCCGGGATATACGCAGTATTTT
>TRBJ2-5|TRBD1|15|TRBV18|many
CASSPGTGRQETQYF
TGTGCCAGCTCACCAGGGACAGGGCGCCAAGAGACCCAGTACTTC
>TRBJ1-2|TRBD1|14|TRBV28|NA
CASSWDRGPPGYTF
TGTGCCAGCAGTTGGGACAGGGGGCCTCCTGGCTACACCTTC
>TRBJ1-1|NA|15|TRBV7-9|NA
CASSPRGEGNTEAFF
TGTGCCAGCAGCCCCCGGGGGGAAGGGAACACTGAAGCTTTCTTT
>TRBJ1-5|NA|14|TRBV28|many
CASSFVRAAQPQHF
TGTGCCAGCAGTTTTGTCAGGGCGGCTCAGCCCCAGCATTTT
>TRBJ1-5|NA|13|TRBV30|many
CAWSRRVGQPQHF
TGTGCCTGGAGTAGGAGAGTAGGTCAGCCCCAGCATTTT
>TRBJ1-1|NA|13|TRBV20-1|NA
CSAERQSNTEAFF
TGCAGTGCCGAAAGACAGTCGAACACTGAAGCTTTCTTT